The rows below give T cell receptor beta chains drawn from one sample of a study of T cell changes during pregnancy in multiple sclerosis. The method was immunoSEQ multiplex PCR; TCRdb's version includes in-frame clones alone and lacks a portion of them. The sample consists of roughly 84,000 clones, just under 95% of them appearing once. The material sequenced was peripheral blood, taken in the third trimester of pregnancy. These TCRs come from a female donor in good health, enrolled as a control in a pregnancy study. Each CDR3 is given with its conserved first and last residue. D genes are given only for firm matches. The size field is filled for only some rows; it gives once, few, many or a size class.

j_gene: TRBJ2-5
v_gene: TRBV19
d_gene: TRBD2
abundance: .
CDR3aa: CASSIRGRGETQYF
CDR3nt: TGTGCCAGTAGTATCCGCGGGAGGGGAGAGACCCAGTACTTC

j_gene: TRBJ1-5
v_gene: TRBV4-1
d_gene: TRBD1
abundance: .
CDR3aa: CASCRDRGVQPQHF
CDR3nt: TGCGCCAGCTGCCGGGACAGGGGAGTTCAGCCCCAGCATTTT

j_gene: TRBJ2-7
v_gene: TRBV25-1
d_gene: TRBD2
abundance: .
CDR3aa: CASSEKTSGSYEQYF
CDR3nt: TGTGCCAGCAGTGAAAAGACTAGCGGGAGCTACGAGCAGTACTTC

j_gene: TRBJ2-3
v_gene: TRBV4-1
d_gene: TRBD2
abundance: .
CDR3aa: CASSQDSGRPITDTQYF
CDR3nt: TGCGCCAGCAGCCAAGATAGCGGGAGACCAATCACAGATACGCAGTATTTT

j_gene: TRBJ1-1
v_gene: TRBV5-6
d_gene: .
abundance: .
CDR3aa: CASSFQGSTEAFF
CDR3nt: TGTGCCAGCAGCTTCCAGGGGAGCACTGAAGCTTTCTTT

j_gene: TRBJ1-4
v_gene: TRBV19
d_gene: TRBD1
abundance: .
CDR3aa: CAREGQGLATNEKLFF
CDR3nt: TGTGCCAGAGAGGGACAGGGACTTGCAACTAATGAAAAACTGTTTTTT

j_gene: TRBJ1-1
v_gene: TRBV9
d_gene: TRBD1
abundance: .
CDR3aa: CASSAPDRSPLMNTEAFF
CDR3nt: TGTGCCAGCAGCGCCCCGGACAGGAGCCCCCTCATGAACACTGAAGCTTTCTTT

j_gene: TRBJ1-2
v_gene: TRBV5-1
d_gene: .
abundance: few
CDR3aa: CASSPGQDNYGYTF
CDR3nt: TGCGCCAGCAGTCCCGGACAAGATAACTATGGCTACACCTTC

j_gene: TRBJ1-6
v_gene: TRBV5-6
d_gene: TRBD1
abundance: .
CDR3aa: CASSLYDRGNSPLHF
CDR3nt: TGTGCCAGCAGCTTGTATGACAGGGGAAATTCACCCCTCCACTTT

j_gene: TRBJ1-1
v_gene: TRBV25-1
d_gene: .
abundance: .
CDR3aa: CASSEGRRRNTEAFF
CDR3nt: TGTGCCAGCAGTGAAGGACGGAGGCGTAACACTGAAGCTTTCTTT

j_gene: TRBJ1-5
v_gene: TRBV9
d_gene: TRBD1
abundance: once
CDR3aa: CASSEGQLNQPQHF
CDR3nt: TGTGCCAGCAGTGAGGGACAGCTCAATCAGCCCCAGCATTTT

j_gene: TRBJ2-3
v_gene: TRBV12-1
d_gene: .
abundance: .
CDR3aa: CASTPRRRTDTQYF
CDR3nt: TGTGCCAGCACCCCCCGGAGGCGCACAGATACGCAGTATTTT

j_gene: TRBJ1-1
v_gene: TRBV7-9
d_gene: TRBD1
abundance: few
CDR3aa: CASSLTGEGEAFF
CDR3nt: TGTGCCAGCAGCTTAACAGGGGAAGGTGAAGCTTTCTTT

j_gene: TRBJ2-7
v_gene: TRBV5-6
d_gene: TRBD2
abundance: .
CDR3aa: CASRFSGTYEQYF
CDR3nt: TGTGCCAGCCGTTTTAGCGGGACATACGAGCAGTACTTC

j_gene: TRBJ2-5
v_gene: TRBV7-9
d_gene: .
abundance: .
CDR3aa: CASSLGGTGKGETQYF
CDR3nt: TGTGCCAGCAGCTTAGGGGGAACAGGGAAGGGAGAGACCCAGTACTTC